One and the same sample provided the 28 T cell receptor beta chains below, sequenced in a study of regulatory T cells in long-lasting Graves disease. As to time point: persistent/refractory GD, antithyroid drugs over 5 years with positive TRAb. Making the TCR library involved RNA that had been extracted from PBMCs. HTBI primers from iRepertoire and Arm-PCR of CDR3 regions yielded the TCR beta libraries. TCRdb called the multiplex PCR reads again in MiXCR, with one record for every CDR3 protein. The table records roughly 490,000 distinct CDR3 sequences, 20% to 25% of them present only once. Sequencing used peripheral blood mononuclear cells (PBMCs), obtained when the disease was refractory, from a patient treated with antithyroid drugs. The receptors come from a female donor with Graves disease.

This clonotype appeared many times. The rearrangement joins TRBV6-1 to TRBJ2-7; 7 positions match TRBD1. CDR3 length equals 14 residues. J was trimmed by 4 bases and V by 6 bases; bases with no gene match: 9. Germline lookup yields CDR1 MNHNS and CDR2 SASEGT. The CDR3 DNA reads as TGTGCCAGCAGCGTCAGCCAGGGGGTTTACGAGCAGTACTTC. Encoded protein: CASSVSQGVYEQYF.

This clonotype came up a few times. The CDR3 region is CASSAQSPSGGQETQYF. The CDR3 DNA reads as TGTGCCAGCAGCGCTCAATCCCCTAGCGGGGGGCAAGAGACCCAGTACTTC. V usage is TRBV7-6 and J usage is TRBJ2-5; 11 bases are a match to TRBD2. Unmatched junction bases numbered 10, after V lost 5 bases and J lost 2 bases. CDR3 size: 17 residues. Germline V gene sequence: CDR1 SGHVS, CDR2 FNYEAQ.

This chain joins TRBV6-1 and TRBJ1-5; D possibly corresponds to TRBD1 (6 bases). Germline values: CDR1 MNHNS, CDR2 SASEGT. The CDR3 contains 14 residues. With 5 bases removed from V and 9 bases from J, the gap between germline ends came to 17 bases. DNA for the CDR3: TGTGCCAGCAGTACCGGGACACCGACTGGGCCCCAGCATTTT. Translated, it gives CASSTGTPTGPQHF.

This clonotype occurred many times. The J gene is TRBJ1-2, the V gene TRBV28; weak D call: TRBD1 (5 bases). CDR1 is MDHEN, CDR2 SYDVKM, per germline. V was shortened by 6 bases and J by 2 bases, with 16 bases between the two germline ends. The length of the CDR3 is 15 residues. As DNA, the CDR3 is TGTGCCAGCAGCCAATCCGGGACGGGGAACTATGGCTACACCTTC. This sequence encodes CASSQSGTGNYGYTF.

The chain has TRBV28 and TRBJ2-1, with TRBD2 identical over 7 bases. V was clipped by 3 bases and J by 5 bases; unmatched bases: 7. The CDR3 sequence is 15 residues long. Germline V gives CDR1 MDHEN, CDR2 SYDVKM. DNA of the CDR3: TGTGCCAGCAGTTTGGTGGGAGGGCCTCACAATGAGCAGTTCTTC. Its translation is CASSLVGGPHNEQFF.

The CDR3 spells CSASPDFDTQYF. The CDR3 region has the DNA TGCAGTGCTTCGCCAGATTTCGATACGCAGTATTTT. This chain connects TRBV20-1 to TRBJ2-3; no firm D call. Trimming removed 5 bases at V and 6 bases at J, with 12 bases between. Germline V gene sequence: CDR1 DFQATT, CDR2 SNEGSKA (reference sequence). The CDR3 has 12 amino acids.

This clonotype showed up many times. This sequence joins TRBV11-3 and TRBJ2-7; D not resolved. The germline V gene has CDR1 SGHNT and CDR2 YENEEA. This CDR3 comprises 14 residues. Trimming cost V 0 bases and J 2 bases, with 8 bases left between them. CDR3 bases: TGTGCCAGCAGCTTAGAAGACGGACCCTACGAGCAGTACTTC. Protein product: CASSLEDGPYEQYF. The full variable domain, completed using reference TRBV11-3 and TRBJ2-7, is EAGVVQSPRYKIIEKKQPVAFWCNPISGHNTLYWYLQNLGQGPELLIRYENEEAVDDSQLPKDRFSAERLKGVDSTLKIQPAELGDSAVYLCASSLEDGPYEQYFGPGTRLTVT.

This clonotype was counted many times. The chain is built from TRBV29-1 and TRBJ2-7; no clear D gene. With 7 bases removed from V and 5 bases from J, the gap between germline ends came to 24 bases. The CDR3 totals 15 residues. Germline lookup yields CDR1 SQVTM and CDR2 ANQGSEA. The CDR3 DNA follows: TGCAGCGCCCTCGCAGGCTGGGAAAGGCGAGACGAGCAGTACTTC. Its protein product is CSALAGWERRDEQYF.

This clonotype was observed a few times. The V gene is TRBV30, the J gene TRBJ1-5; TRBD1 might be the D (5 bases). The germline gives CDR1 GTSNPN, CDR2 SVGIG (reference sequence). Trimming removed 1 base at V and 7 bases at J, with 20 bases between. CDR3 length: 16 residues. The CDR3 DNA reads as TGTGCCTGGAGTGCCTCCGGGACCCTCAACGGACAGCCCCAGCATTTT. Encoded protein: CAWSASGTLNGQPQHF. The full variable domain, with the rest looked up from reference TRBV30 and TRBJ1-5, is SQTIHQWPATLVQPVGSPLSLECTVEGTSNPNLYWYRQAAGRGLQLLFYSVGIGQISSEVPQNLSASRPQDRQFILSSKKLLLSDSGFYLCAWSASGTLNGQPQHFGDGTRLSIL.

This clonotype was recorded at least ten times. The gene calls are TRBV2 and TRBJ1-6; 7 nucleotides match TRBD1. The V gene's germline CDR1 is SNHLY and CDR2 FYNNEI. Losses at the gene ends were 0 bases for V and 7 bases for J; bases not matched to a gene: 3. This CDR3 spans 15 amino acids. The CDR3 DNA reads TGTGCCAGCAGTGAAGCGGGACAGCAAAATTCACCCCTCCACTTT. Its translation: CASSEAGQQNSPLHF.

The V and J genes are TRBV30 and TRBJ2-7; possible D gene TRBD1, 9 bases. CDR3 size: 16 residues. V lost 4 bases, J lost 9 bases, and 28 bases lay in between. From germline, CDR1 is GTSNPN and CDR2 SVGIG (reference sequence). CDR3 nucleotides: TGTGCCTGGACCCTACGGGGGGGACAGGGAAGTCTCGGGCAGTACTTC. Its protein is CAWTLRGGQGSLGQYF.

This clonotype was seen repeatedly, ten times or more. As DNA, the CDR3 is TGTGCCAGCAGCTTAGTGCTTATCTATGGCTACACCTTC. This codes for CASSLVLIYGYTF. This chain connects TRBV7-2 to TRBJ1-2; D unresolved. Germline CDR1 reads SGHTA; CDR2 reads FQGNSA. The CDR3 has 13 residues. The V and J ends lost 1 base and 4 bases respectively, with 7 bases between them.

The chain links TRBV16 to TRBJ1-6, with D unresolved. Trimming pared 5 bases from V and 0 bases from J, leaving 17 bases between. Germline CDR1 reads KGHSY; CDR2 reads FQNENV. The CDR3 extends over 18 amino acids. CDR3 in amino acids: CASSWHWGTSSYNSPLHF. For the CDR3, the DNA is TGTGCCAGCAGCTGGCATTGGGGTACAAGCTCCTATAATTCACCCCTCCACTTT. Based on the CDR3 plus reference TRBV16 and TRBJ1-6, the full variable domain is GEEVAQTPKHLVRGEGQKAKLYCAPIKGHSYVFWYQQVLKNEFKFLISFQNENVFDETGMPKERFSAKCLPNSPCSLEIQATKLEDSAVYFCASSWHWGTSSYNSPLHFGNGTRLTVT.

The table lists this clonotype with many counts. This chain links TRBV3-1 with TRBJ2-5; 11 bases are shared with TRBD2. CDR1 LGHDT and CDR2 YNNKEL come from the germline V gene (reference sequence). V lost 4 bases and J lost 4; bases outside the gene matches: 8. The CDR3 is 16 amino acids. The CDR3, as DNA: TGTGCCAGCAGCCCTCGCCGACTAGCGGGGACAGAGACCCAGTACTTC. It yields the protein CASSPRRLAGTETQYF.

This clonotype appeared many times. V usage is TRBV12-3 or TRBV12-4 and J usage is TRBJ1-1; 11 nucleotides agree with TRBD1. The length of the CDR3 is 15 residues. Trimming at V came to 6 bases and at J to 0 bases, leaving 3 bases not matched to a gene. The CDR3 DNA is TGTGCCAGCAGGTGGACAGGGGGCATGAACACTGAAGCTTTCTTT. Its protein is CASRWTGGMNTEAFF.

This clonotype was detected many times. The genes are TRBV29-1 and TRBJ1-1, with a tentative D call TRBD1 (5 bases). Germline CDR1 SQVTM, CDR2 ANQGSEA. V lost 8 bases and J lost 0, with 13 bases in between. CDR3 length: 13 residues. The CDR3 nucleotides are TGCAGCACCCTGGGACCTTTGAACACTGAAGCTTTCTTT. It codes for CSTLGPLNTEAFF.

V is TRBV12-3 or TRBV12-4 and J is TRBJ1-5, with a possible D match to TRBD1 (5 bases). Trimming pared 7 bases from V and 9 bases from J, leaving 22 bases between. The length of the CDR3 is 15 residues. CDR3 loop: CASTNAGGGIGPQHF. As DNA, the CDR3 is TGTGCCAGCACCAACGCTGGGGGGGGAATCGGGCCCCAGCATTTT.

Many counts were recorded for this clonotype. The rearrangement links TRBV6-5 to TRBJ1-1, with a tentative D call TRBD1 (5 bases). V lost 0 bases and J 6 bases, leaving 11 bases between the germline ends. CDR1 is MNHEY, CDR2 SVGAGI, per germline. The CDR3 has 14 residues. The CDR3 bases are TGTGCCAGCAGTTACTCATGGGGGAGGGCTGAAGCTTTCTTT. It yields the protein CASSYSWGRAEAFF.

The CDR3 sequence is CASSFANQGTDTQYF. DNA of the CDR3: TGTGCCAGCAGTTTTGCCAATCAGGGAACAGATACGCAGTATTTT. The rearrangement uses TRBV28 and TRBJ2-3, with D possibly matching TRBD1 (5 bases). Per germline, CDR1 MDHEN and CDR2 SYDVKM. The CDR3 sequence is 15 residues long. Trimming removed 3 bases at V and 3 bases at J, with 13 bases between.

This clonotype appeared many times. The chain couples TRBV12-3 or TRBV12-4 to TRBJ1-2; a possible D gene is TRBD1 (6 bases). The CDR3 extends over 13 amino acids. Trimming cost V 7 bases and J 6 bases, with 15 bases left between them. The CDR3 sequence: CASTLSQGDGYTF. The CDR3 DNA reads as TGTGCCAGCACCTTGTCACAGGGAGATGGCTACACCTTC.

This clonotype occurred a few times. CDR3 nucleotide sequence: TGTGCCAGCAGCTTATTCATCCGGGCTTGGGGTGGGAACTACGAGCAGTACTTC. It codes for CASSLFIRAWGGNYEQYF. The chain employs TRBV7-2 and TRBJ2-7; D gene uncertain. The CDR3 sequence is 18 residues long. Germline CDR1 is SGHTA and CDR2 is FQGNSA. V lost 2 bases, J lost 3 bases, and 23 bases lay in between.

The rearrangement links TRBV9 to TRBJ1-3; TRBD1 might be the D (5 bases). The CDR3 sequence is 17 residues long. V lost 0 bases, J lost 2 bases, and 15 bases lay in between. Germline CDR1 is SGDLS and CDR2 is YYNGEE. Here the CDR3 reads CASSVEVPRAAGNTIYF. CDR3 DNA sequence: TGTGCCAGCAGCGTAGAGGTTCCCAGGGCGGCTGGAAACACCATATATTTT.

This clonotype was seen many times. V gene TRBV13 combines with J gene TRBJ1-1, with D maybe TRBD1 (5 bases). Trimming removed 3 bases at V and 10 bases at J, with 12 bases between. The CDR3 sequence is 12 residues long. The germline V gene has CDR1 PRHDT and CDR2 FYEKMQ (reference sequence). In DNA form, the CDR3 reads TGTGCCAGCAGCTTCGGAGGGGTTGGAGCTTTCTTT. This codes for CASSFGGVGAFF. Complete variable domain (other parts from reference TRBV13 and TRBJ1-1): AAGVIQSPRHLIKEKRETATLKCYPIPRHDTVYWYQQGPGQDPQFLISFYEKMQSDKGSIPDRFSAQQFSDYHSELNMSSLELGDSALYFCASSFGGVGAFFGQGTRLTVV.

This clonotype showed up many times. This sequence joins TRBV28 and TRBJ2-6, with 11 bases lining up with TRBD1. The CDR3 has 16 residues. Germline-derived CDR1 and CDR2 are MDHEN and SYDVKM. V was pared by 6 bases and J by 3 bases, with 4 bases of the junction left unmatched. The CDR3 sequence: CASRGTGGYGANVLTF. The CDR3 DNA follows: TGTGCCAGCAGGGGGACAGGGGGATATGGGGCCAACGTCCTGACTTTC.

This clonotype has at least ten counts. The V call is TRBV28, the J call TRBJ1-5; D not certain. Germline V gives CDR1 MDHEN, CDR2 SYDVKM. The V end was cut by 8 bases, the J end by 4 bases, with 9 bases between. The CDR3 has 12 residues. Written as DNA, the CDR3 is TGTGCCAGCTTGAAGGTAAATCAGCCCCAGCATTTT. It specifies CASLKVNQPQHF.

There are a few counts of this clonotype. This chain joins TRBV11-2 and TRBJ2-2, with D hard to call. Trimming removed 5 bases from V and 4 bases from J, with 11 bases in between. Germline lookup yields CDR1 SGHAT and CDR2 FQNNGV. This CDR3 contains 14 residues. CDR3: CASSRMEGTGELFF. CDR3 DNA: TGTGCCAGCAGCCGCATGGAAGGCACCGGGGAGCTGTTTTTT. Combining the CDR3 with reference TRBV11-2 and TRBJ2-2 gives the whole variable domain EAGVAQSPRYKIIEKRQSVAFWCNPISGHATLYWYQQILGQGPKLLIQFQNNGVVDDSQLPKDRFSAERLKGVDSTLKIQPAKLEDSAVYLCASSRMEGTGELFFGEGSRLTVL.

The CDR3 loop is CATTVGLAYSVEQYF. The CDR3, as DNA: TGTGCCACCACAGTCGGGCTAGCCTACTCGGTGGAGCAGTACTTC. The rearrangement joins TRBV6-4 to TRBJ2-7; tentatively, D is TRBD2 (5 bases). The ends were cut back, 10 bases at V and 7 bases at J, with 26 bases in the middle. Germline V gene sequence: CDR1 MRHNA, CDR2 SNTAGT. The CDR3 contains 15 residues.

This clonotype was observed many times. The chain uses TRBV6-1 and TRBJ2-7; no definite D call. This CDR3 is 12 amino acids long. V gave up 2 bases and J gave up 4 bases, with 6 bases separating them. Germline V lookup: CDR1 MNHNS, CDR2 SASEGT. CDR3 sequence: CASSESGYEQYF. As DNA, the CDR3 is TGTGCCAGCAGTGAATCCGGTTACGAGCAGTACTTC.